Sequencing of this T cell receptor beta chain was carried out in a study of OX40 agonist ivuxolimab in advanced cancers. Study at large: Antecedent anti-PD-1, anti-PD-L1 or anti-CTLA-4 therapy was permissible, with approximately 44% having received some.

Generated by immunoSEQ multiplex PCR, the TCRdb table keeps only in-frame clones and is missing some. Here the sample spans tens of thousands of clones, more than 85% being singletons. A note on this clone: The antigen remains unidentified.

Notes on the study in general: In a subset of nonresponders, normalized T-cell clonal expansion was also low. The work left the antigen specificity of expanded peripheral T cells undetermined.

At baseline, cycle 4 day 1, and cycle 7 day 1, blood was sampled. Sequenced material: CD4+ or CD8+ T cells sorted from blood, taken in a trial of the OX40 agonist ivuxolimab. This TCR came from an adult with an advanced solid tumor such as melanoma, head and neck, liver or kidney cancer.

CDR3 amino acids: CASRIQAGANTGELFF. In nucleotides, the CDR3 is TGTGCCAGCAGGATTCAAGCGGGAGCGAACACCGGGGAGCTGTTTTTT. The J gene is TRBJ2-2, the V gene TRBV27, with 8 bases matching TRBD2. The germline V gene encodes CDR1 MNHEY and CDR2 SMNVEV (reference sequence). The CDR3 length is 16 residues. J was trimmed by 0 bases and V by 6 bases; bases with no gene match: 6.